This TCR beta chain was profiled in a study of cytomegalovirus exposure and HLA in healthy donors. Between the trimmed V and J ends, which lost 1 base and 0 bases, there was a span of 6 bases. The germline V gene encodes CDR1 SEHNR and CDR2 FQNEAQ (reference sequence). The CDR3 loop spans 15 amino acids. With 60 Vbeta and 13 Jbeta primers, the PCR was carried out. TCRdb's copy holds only in-frame clones and misses some; the assay was immunoSEQ multiplex PCR. The sample records approximately 170,000 clones, around 77% being singletons. The sequence derives from a middle-aged woman in good health and CMV-seronegative. Sequences were obtained from PBMCs. This rearrangement joins TRBV7-9 to TRBJ2-2, with a possible D match to TRBD2 (5 bases). The CDR3 DNA sequence: TGTGCCAGCAGCTTAGGGACTGCGAACACCGGGGAGCTGTTTTTT. Translated, it gives CASSLGTANTGELFF.